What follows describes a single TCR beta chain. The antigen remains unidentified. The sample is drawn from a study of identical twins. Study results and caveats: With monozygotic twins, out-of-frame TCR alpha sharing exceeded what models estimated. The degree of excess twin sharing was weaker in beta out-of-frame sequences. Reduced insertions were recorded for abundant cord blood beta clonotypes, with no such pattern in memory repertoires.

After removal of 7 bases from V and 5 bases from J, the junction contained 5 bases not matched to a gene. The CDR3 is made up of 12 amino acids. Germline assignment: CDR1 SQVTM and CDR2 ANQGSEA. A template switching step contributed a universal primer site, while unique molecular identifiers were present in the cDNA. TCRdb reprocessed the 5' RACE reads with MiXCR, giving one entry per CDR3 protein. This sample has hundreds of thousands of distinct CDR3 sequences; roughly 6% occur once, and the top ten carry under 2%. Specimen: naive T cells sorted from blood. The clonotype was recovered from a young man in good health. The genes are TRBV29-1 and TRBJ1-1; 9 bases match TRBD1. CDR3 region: CSGGQGPTEAFF. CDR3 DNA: TGCAGCGGCGGACAGGGGCCAACTGAAGCTTTCTTT.